This T cell receptor (beta chain) was profiled in a study of cytomegalovirus exposure and HLA in healthy donors (dated 2017 in TCRdb). About the study as a whole: In an earlier analysis of around 540 of the donors, 276 Gb of sequence data and approximately 100 million unique TCR beta sequences from about 180 million T cells were reported. The study aimed to test whether cataloging public T cell receptors could reveal signatures of past pathogen exposure. To study patterns of TCR occurrence, a later analysis re-analyzed previously published TCR beta repertoires from several hundred donors and added high-resolution HLA genotyping. Using immunosequencing, the study profiled T cell repertoires from about 650 subjects and related those repertoires to cytomegalovirus serostatus. Donor age, sex, ethnicity and CMV serostatus were compiled alongside the repertoire data. An earlier analysis of some 500 of the donors used high-throughput TCR beta sequencing to judge whether each TCR beta V gene segment behaved as functional or pseudogenic. The number of donors typed differed by locus, with about 629-640 for A, B, C, DRB1 and DQB1, around 500 for DQA1, about 610 for DPA1, and 450 to 480 for DPB1. Four or five DR-DQ haplotypes were treated as single units for association and clustering because of strong linkage in the cohort. The later analysis used no new phenotypic data to find candidate immune exposures, relying instead on TCR beta sequences and their occurrence across donors. HLA typing included class I and class II loci at four-digit resolution. An early release that covered about 600 HLA-typed donors contained about 300 gigabases of sequencing data and about 84 million unique TCR sequences. In addition to the first cohort of approximately 670 subjects, a separate validation cohort of 130 or so different subjects was used. Genome-wide SNP genotypes for about 65% of the roughly 700 donors were used in a later genetic analysis, which treated that subset as a discovery cohort. Among the roughly 400 genotyped donors, 81% belonged to the genetic ancestry cluster associated with self-reported Caucasian donors. Every discovery cohort repertoire had been produced on one sequencing platform. To predict cytomegalovirus infection status, the study brought together high-throughput TCR immunosequencing, statistical association of individual TCRs with disease status, and machine learning. Among approximately 370 genotyped donors of the cohort, an average of about 240,000 unique TCR beta nucleotide sequences was sequenced per donor, of which about 19% were non-productive. What the work shows at the level of the full study, not this receptor alone: A cluster of highly shared sequence variants was judged likely to represent a technical artifact of the sequencing pipeline. A later analysis found that most CMV-associated TCR beta chains appeared HLA-restricted, with HLA associations seemingly driven largely by CMV exposure. Specific HLA alleles were associated with over 15,000 TCR beta sequences at a false discovery rate of 0.05 in a later analysis. Because HLA typing was unavailable for some donors at each locus, only the typed subset was used in association tests. Strong co-occurrence of HLA alleles, especially DR and DQ, made assigning TCR associations to individual alleles difficult. An earlier analysis of 587 of the donors showed that most TCR beta V segments appeared in productive rearrangements either about 87% or about 30% of the time, which broadly matched IMGT annotations. A later genetic analysis associated a missense DCLRE1C variant with V-gene and J-gene trimming of TCR beta chains, and an independent cohort replicated the association. Because counts were too low, under 20 rarely observed V segments, including chromosome 9 orphons, were left out of the earlier analysis of some 640 of the donors. For the cohort, immune exposure information was limited to CMV serostatus. Only TCR beta chains were sequenced in this cohort, and the absence of alpha or paired-chain data limited detectable features. The study listed around 160 TCR beta chains as associated with cytomegalovirus. Compared with equally common non-associated chains, HLA-associated TCR beta chains in a later analysis were more clonally expanded and had lower generation probabilities. The authors suggested that the approach could potentially be generalized to other disease states and immunological phenotypes. The 87-base-pair reads could not distinguish some IMGT-functional V segments, including TRBV6-2 and TRBV6-3, so those segments were excluded. Linkage disequilibrium might explain the correlated functional status among segregating V segments, but an unknown experimental factor could not be ruled out. According to a later genetic analysis, donors in an Asian-associated ancestry cluster had fewer N-insertions in productive TCRs than the roughly 700-donor mean. The classifier was reported to diagnose cytomegalovirus status with high specificity and sensitivity in both the original cohort and the validation cohort. A further reported finding was that TCR beta sequences accurately predicted the HLA-A and HLA-B alleles for most subjects in the first cohort. Sequencing depth was assumed to be roughly uniform across donors in the presence/absence analyses, though that assumption may not hold. A few of the identified cytomegalovirus-associated TCR beta chains were confirmed in vitro to be specific for cytomegalovirus antigens. Across donors, most TCR sequences were observed very rarely, whereas some public TCRs were present in many individuals. In a later analysis, TCR association rates were found to vary across HLA loci, with the most associated TCRs seen for DRB1 alleles and the fewest for HLA-C alleles. A later analysis reported that several top co-occurrence clusters appeared linked to parvovirus B19, influenza, CMV and Epstein-Barr virus.

The cohort comprised 710 or so healthy bone marrow donors. At the time of sampling, every cohort member was nominally healthy, though immune exposures that went unrecorded were likely present. The donor tested CMV seronegative and was one of the 352 seronegative cohort members. Each donor provided a peripheral blood sample, and peripheral blood mononuclear cells were used for TCR beta sequencing. Genomic DNA extraction from the blood cell samples was performed with the Qiagen DNeasy Blood Extraction Kit. With respect to this clone: The antigen this receptor binds is unknown. Nothing much larger sits one base from this clone, and base qualities are not available.

The library relied on the immunoSEQ multiplex PCR assay. For the multiplex PCR, a mixture combining 60 forward primers for TCR Vbeta segments and 13 reverse primers for TCR Jbeta segments was used. The CDR3 region of rearranged TCR beta genes was amplified from genomic DNA by a multiplex PCR assay. Amplified TCR beta libraries were sequenced as 87-base-pair reads on the Illumina HiSeq System. Concerning the study's data processing: Across the 700 or so repertoires, a later analysis counted tens of millions of unique TCR beta chains, roughly 11 million of which were shared by at least two donors. A nearest-neighbor algorithm error-corrected the raw reads and collapsed the reads into unique sequences, merging closely related sequences to remove PCR and sequencing errors. V, D and J gene segments were assigned by aligning CDR3 sequences to IMGT reference sequences. For a sequence to be retained, a match of at least six nucleotides was required to both a V gene segment and a J gene segment. A rearrangement counted as productive if the CDR3 had no stop codons and remained in frame with V and J, and every other rearrangement counted as non-productive. Following IMGT convention, CDR3 was defined as the stretch from the second conserved V-encoded cysteine up to the conserved J-encoded phenylalanine. In an earlier analysis of approximately 500 of the donors, sequences lacking an unambiguous match to a single V gene segment were excluded. In an earlier analysis of a few hundred of the donors, a V segment was called functional when productive rearrangements were above 56.7%, and segregating when the standard deviation between donors exceeded 5%. To diagnose cytomegalovirus status from the catalog of TCR beta chain sequences, a statistical classification framework was built. In a later analysis, TCR nucleotide sequences were compared against IMGT/GENE-DB human TR gene sequences so that V and J genes could be assigned. Using the TCRdist pipeline, a later analysis assigned CDR3 sequences along with most-parsimonious VDJ recombination scenarios. In a later analysis, every TCR beta chain was defined by the combination of its CDR3 amino acid sequence and its V-gene family, and reads without a unique V-gene family were dropped. A later analysis removed several hundred highly shared, low-generation-probability nucleotide sequences to deal with suspected cross-contamination and a sequencing artifact. In a later analysis, a clonal expansion index was calculated for each public chain from normalized within-repertoire ranks of inferred template counts. A later analysis computed generation probabilities with a VDJ recombination model fitted to out-of-frame rearrangements, and checked the results against IGoR. Hypergeometric tests were used in a later analysis to score TCR-TCR, TCR-HLA and TCR-CMV co-occurrence, with a repertoire-size bias correction applied to the TCR pairs. To estimate false discovery rates, a later analysis permuted the HLA or CMV assignments 20 times. In a later analysis, co-occurring TCRs were grouped using DBSCAN, with TCRdist sequence similarity added in when clustering inside HLA-allele-positive subsets. Co-occurrence clustering excluded repertoires with fewer than 30,000 or more than 120,000 public chains, plus five with anomalous nucleotide sharing. The table comes from immuneACCESS by way of TCRdb, which keeps in-frame sequences with V and J called. Part of the clones is missing from these tables; in studies checked, under half for an unresolved V gene and the rest for unknown reasons. V and J calls and clone size are copied from that table; D and trimming were computed from the DNA. The sample table contains a few hundred thousand clones; only one count was recorded for around 88% of them. The ten largest clonotypes hold 0.9% to 1.1% of the sample.

Clipping removes 3 bases from V and 1 base from J, with 7 as the unmatched junction base count. The CDR3 runs 17 amino acids, cysteine and phenylalanine included. Only the CDR3 DNA stays, 51 bases, in frame from base 1. In the germline V gene, CDR1 corresponds to LGHNA and CDR2 to YNFKEQ. The receptor chain draws on TRBV4-2 and TRBJ2-7, with TRBD2 identical over 12 junction bases. Sequencing used PBMCs. This sequence was found in a woman under 30 in good health and CMV-seronegative. The DNA sequence follows: TGTGCCAGCAGCCAGGTTACCGGGACTAGCGGGTCCTACGAGCAGTACTTC. It specifies CASSQVTGTSGSYEQYF.